This note documents a single TCR beta chain sequence. It has no known antigen specificity. Per-nucleotide qualities are absent, and no much larger clonotype sits a single base away. This sample is part of a study of naive and memory T cell subsets (dated by TCRdb to about 2017). About the study as a whole: An open-source, UMI-based TCR alpha and beta sequencing pipeline was applied to sorted naive and memory peripheral blood T cell subsets. IgG serology results and the functional CMV T cell responses were in complete agreement. RNA was DNase-treated and reverse transcribed with TCR constant-region primers, mostly using SuperScript III. Results and caveats for the whole study, not just this receptor: In both CD4 and CD8 cells, the Gini index increased while Shannon and inverse Simpson diversity decreased from naive through CM, EM and EMRA. Single alpha or beta chain sequences, rather than paired alpha/beta receptors, were used to define clonotypes. RNA-based TCR counts may be influenced by expression changes linked to T cell activation and differentiation. After error correction, over 95% of naive TCR sequences appeared only once, giving much steeper abundance distributions than memory subsets. TCR abundance followed a power law with an exponent that was different for naive and memory subsets but consistent across the three individuals. The repertoire findings for the naive and memory subsets could not be validated against a ground truth because none was available. A few larger clonotypes were present in naive repertoires, particularly the CD8 repertoires, and these clonotypes were possibly memory cells re-expressing CD45RA.

From the second PCR step onward, the TCR alpha chain libraries and the TCR beta chain libraries were amplified separately. Donor CMV status was determined by IFNgamma production from CD4+ T cells after overnight stimulation of fresh PBMCs with CMV viral lysate. CD4 T cells were positively selected with Miltenyi beads, followed by positive selection of CD8 T cells from the CD4-negative fraction. Cells were stained for CD3, CD4, CD8, CD45RA, CD27 and a live/dead dye and were sorted on a BD Aria II into four subsets based on CD45RA and CD27. A few healthy volunteers provided blood, and the blood of each volunteer was split into CD4 and CD8 T cells and then into four differentiation subsets. Roughly 120 ml of peripheral blood was collected from each donor, and PBMC were isolated from the blood using Ficoll-Paque PLUS density-gradient centrifugation. Sorted cells were lysed in RLT buffer, after which RNA was extracted using a Qiagen RNeasy kit and stored at -80 degrees C.

The library was produced with UMI-ligation and nested PCR. The beta constant-region primer was an equimolar mix of two oligonucleotides covering both TRBC1 and TRBC2. The ligated cDNA went through four rounds of PCR with nested alpha and beta constant-region primers together with the SP2 primer. A single-stranded oligonucleotide carrying the SP2 primer and a 12-nucleotide UMI was ligated to the 3' end of the cDNA by T4 RNA ligase 1. Incubation of the ligation reaction lasted roughly 18-24 hours at 16 degrees C. PCR2 was typically run as a SYBR Green qPCR and stopped at a predetermined threshold to prevent over-amplification. Apart from the first purification, every purification step used Agencourt AMPure XP magnetic beads. Library amounts were measured by Qubit and library quality was assessed on a TapeStation, where the main peak was expected at around 650 bp. Sequencing of the pooled libraries was done on an Illumina MiSeq using v2 2x251 paired-end kits, which typically yielded roughly 0.9-2.2 million reads per sample. Libraries were pooled at about 4 nM per sample, and roughly 4.5-8% PhiX was added to improve cluster recognition. The source study handled its data this way. V and J genes were assigned to Demultiplexor-processed FASTQ reads by Decombinator through tag matching, with a single base-pair mismatch being allowed. UMIs were used by Collapsinator to correct both sequencing errors and frequency errors arising from PCR heterogeneity. CDR3Translator translated TCRs and extracted CDR3s from the conserved cysteine to the FGXG phenylalanine, flagging non-productive sequences. Repertoires were subsampled to equal numbers of UMI-defined TCRs before Gini, Shannon entropy and inverse Simpson indices were calculated. Within the linear range, a power law was fitted by maximum likelihood to the distributions of clonotype abundance. For one naive CD8 sample, the pipeline and MIGEC produced similar UMI counts, unique TCR numbers and clonal distributions. One analysis removed from the naive repertoire any naive TCRs that were also found in any memory subset from the same donor. A set of roughly 6,600 CMV-associated CDR3 sequences, compiled from VDJdb and a published dataset, was used to search the repertoires. Starting from the raw public reads, TCRdb applied fastp trimming at Q25, assembled clones with MiXCR and retained in-frame beta chains. Rows merge per CDR3 protein into single entries with the most common DNA and genes. Clone size and V and J calls follow TCRdb, not the original study. Within this sample are 150,000 or so distinct CDR3 sequences, with approximately 24% of them counted one time only. Jointly, the top ten make up about 0.11% of the sample.

From the cysteine through the phenylalanine, the CDR3 covers 17 amino acids. Only the CDR3 DNA is retained, 51 bases long and in frame from the first base. Looking up the germline V gene yields CDR1 MNHEY and CDR2 SVGAGI. Clipping removes 6 bases from V and 0 bases from J, with 11 as the unmatched junction base count. Material: naive CD4+ T cells from blood. Interpreted using the paper, the cell subset or site label stands for: naive T cells, CD45RA high CD27+. This sequence uses TRBV6-5 and TRBJ2-4; TRBD1 agrees with 7 junctional bases. The receptor's source is a human donor in good health. The CDR3 corresponds to CASRPTGTALAKNIQYF. The nucleotide sequence is given as TGTGCCAGCAGACCGACCGGGACAGCGCTAGCCAAAAACATTCAGTACTTC.